The clone carrying this T cell receptor beta chain was seen at least ten times. The target antigen is unknown. Each single cDNA molecule received a unique molecular identifier. TCRdb ran MiXCR on the 5' RACE reads and lists one entry per CDR3 protein. The sample includes 43,000 or so distinct CDR3 sequences, almost 7.5% seen only once; the top ten take 6.5% to 8.5%. The data belong to a study of early T cells in non-severe SARS-CoV-2 infection. The overall study: Investigators sequenced bulk RNA drawn from unsorted whole blood, and chains remained unpaired. Study-level results: In VDJdb matching, anti-spike CD8 responses were favored while private and CD4 specificities went missing.

This CDR3 is built from 13 residues. Trimming cost V 5 bases and J 0 bases, with 5 bases left between them. Germline V gene lookup returns CDR1 SGHTA and CDR2 FQGNSA. This TCR was recovered from an adult who was a healthcare worker with PCR-confirmed SARS-CoV-2 infection or an uninfected control (not recorded which). The chain couples TRBV7-2 to TRBJ1-3, with D unresolved. The sequenced sample consisted of whole blood. CDR3 in amino acids: CASSAHSGNTIYF. The CDR3 nucleotides read TGTGCCAGCAGCGCCCACTCTGGAAACACCATATATTTT.